The rows below give T cell receptor beta chains drawn from one sample of a study of cytomegalovirus exposure and HLA in healthy donors. TCRdb keeps only in-frame clones here, not all; method: immunoSEQ multiplex PCR. The sample includes about 190,000 clones, roughly 80% of them seen just once. The sequenced sample was PBMCs. These receptors were obtained from a woman aged 50 to 60 in good health and CMV-seronegative. CDR3s include the opening cysteine and the closing phenylalanine or tryptophan. D genes are given only for firm matches. Where a row states a size, it is once, few, many or the class of an expanded clone; other rows omit it.

J gene,clone size,V gene,D gene,CDR3 protein
TRBJ1-1,few,TRBV4-2,TRBD1,CASRDSDITEAFF
TRBJ1-2,.,TRBV7-2,.,CASSLARRDGSGYTF
TRBJ2-3,.,TRBV6-1,.,CASSPAGLHTDTQYF
TRBJ1-1,few,TRBV7-8,.,CASSLERWAGYENTEAFF
TRBJ2-6,.,TRBV7-2,TRBD1,CASSVTGGRGANVLTF
TRBJ2-1,.,TRBV7-6,.,CASSLVPGGLGSYNEQFF
TRBJ2-1,.,TRBV4-3,TRBD2,CASSQSLTGTSGGARYNEQFF
TRBJ2-1,.,TRBV4-3,.,CASSQGAGTSYNEQFF
TRBJ2-7,.,TRBV5-8,TRBD2,CASSFPDKPTSGGSSVQYF
TRBJ1-2,.,TRBV29-1,.,CSVDELLYGYTF
TRBJ2-5,once,TRBV19,.,CASSIGRGETQYF
TRBJ1-2,.,TRBV7-9,TRBD1,CASSRPGTGYGYTF
TRBJ2-1,.,TRBV5-1,TRBD2,CASSATSGSNEQFF
TRBJ1-2,.,TRBV28,.,CASSLPGGNYGYTF
TRBJ2-7,.,TRBV25-1,.,CASSDAGKSEQYF
TRBJ2-1,.,TRBV11-1,TRBD2,CASSSIGRYNEQFF
TRBJ2-5,.,TRBV28,TRBD1,CASSFRDSQETQYF
TRBJ2-6,.,TRBV19,TRBD2,CASTPTLLAGGQAGANVLTF
TRBJ2-5,.,TRBV7-2,TRBD2,CASSLGGIGETQYF
TRBJ2-3,.,TRBV7-3,.,CASSLVAGRTDTQYF
TRBJ1-1,.,TRBV7-2,.,CASSLDRGTEAFF
TRBJ1-5,.,TRBV19,.,CASKQGDSGNQPQHF
TRBJ2-3,.,TRBV5-4,.,CASSLGAHSTDTQYF
TRBJ2-1,.,TRBV12-5,TRBD1,CASGSKSGTGGDEQFF
TRBJ1-4,.,TRBV27,TRBD1,CASSLNYPSHRGVAEKLFF